This paragraph reports one T cell receptor beta chain. This record belongs to a study of blood T cell repertoires in COVID-19. About the study: Both acute and convalescent COVID-19 samples were obtained from the United States, Italy and Spain. T cells, B-cell-depleted T cells, or PBMCs provided the cDNA or gDNA that served as material.

Seattle patients were enrolled while actively infected and followed longitudinally. The length of the CDR3 is 14 residues. Germline V gene data show CDR1 as MNHEY and CDR2 as SVGAGI. V lost 0 bases, J lost 7 bases, and 12 bases lay in between. The authors' processing: Reference gene primer amplification in the assay estimated nucleated cell counts. Repertoires were generated with immunoSEQ multiplex PCR, while TCRdb's copy carries only in-frame clones and drops some. V, J and clone size reflect that table, while D and trimming were determined from the DNA. The profile covers around 190,000 clones, with roughly 88% appearing a single time and about a sixth taken by the ten largest.

The sequence was obtained from a man in his forties or fifties with COVID-19, enrolled during active disease. The sample comprised peripheral blood. The chain combines TRBV6-5 with TRBJ1-1; possible D gene TRBD1, 5 bases. The CDR3 loop reads CASSYSDTSFEAFF. The CDR3 nucleotides read TGTGCCAGCAGTTACTCGGACACTTCATTTGAAGCTTTCTTT.